This passage covers 4 T cell receptor beta chains from one sample sequenced in a study of OX40 agonist ivuxolimab in advanced cancers. Measured with immunoSEQ multiplex PCR; TCRdb has only the in-frame clones, and not every one. The sample yields tens of thousands of clones, under 85% seen once. The source was CD4+ or CD8+ T cells sorted from blood, collected in a trial of the OX40 agonist ivuxolimab. These receptors were taken from an adult with an advanced solid tumor such as melanoma, head and neck, liver or kidney cancer.

This chain connects TRBV19 to TRBJ1-2; a possible D gene is TRBD1 (5 bases). The ends were cut back, 0 bases at V and 8 bases at J, with 13 bases in the middle. The CDR3 loop spans 14 amino acids. CDR1 LNHDA and CDR2 SQIVND come from the germline V gene (reference sequence). CDR3 sequence reads: CASSIDRGRDGYTF. The DNA for the CDR3 is TGTGCCAGTAGTATAGATCGGGGCAGGGACGGCTACACCTTC.

The chain links TRBV5-1 to TRBJ1-3; D is unresolved. This CDR3 comprises 13 residues. The germline CDR1 and CDR2 sequences are SGHRS and YFSETQ. V lost 6 bases, J lost 0 bases, and 7 bases lay in between. The chain's CDR3 is CASKISSGNTIYF. CDR3 nucleotides: TGCGCCAGCAAGATCAGCTCTGGAAACACCATATATTTT.

V is TRBV5-1 and J is TRBJ2-1, with TRBD1 identical over 8 bases. Germline V gene data show CDR1 as SGHRS and CDR2 as YFSETQ. The CDR3 is 15 amino acids. V was pared by 0 bases and J by 6 bases, with 5 bases of the junction left unmatched. CDR3: CASSLGTGGPNEQFF. Here the CDR3 DNA reads TGCGCCAGCAGCTTGGGTACAGGGGGTCCCAATGAGCAGTTCTTC. The complete variable domain, with remaining parts taken from reference TRBV5-1 and TRBJ2-1, reads KAGVTQTPRYLIKTRGQQVTLSCSPISGHRSVSWYQQTPGQGLQFLFEYFSETQRNKGNFPGRFSGRQFSNSRSEMNVSTLELGDSALYLCASSLGTGGPNEQFFGPGTRLTVL.

The V call is TRBV7-8, the J call TRBJ2-7; weak D call: TRBD1 (7 bases). The CDR3 length is 14 residues. Trimming stripped 5 bases from V and 0 bases from J, with 11 bases between. Germline lookup yields CDR1 SGHVS and CDR2 FQNEAQ. CDR3 in DNA: TGTGCCAGCAGCGCCCAGGGGGGCTCCTACGAGCAGTACTTC. It specifies CASSAQGGSYEQYF.